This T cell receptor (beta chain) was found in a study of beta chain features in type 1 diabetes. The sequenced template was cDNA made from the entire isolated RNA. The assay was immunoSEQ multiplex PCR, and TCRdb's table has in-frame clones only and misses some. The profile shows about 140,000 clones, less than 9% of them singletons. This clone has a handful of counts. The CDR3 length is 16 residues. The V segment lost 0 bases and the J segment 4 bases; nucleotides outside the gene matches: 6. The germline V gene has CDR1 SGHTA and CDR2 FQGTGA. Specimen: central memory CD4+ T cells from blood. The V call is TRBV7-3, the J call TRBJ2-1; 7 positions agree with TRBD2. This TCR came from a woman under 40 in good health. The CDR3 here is CASSLTSASGYNEQFF. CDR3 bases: TGTGCCAGCAGCTTAACGTCCGCTAGCGGTTACAATGAGCAGTTCTTC.